One sample yielded the 22 T cell receptor beta chains listed below, sequenced in a study of vaccination effects on CD4 cells after COVID-19. ViraFEST used viral peptide pools to expand antigen-specific CD4+ T cells before sequencing. Culturing for about 9 days preceded CD4+ T cell isolation. Between March and December 2020, the person had a SARS-CoV-2 infection that PCR confirmed. These receptors lack a known antigen. The table came from immunoSEQ multiplex PCR; TCRdb's copy has only in-frame clones and leaves some out. Of about 33,000 clones in the sample, 55% to 75% were seen once. Sequenced material: CD4+ T cells from PBMCs cultured with HCoV-NL63 spike peptides, taken before COVID-19 vaccination. Source of these receptors: a human donor who had a prior SARS-CoV-2 infection.

V usage is TRBV5-4 and J usage is TRBJ2-5; perhaps TRBD2 as D (5 bases). CDR1 and CDR2 (germline): SGHNT, YYREEE (reference sequence). This CDR3 contains 14 residues. V was shortened by 3 bases and J by 5 bases, with 14 bases between the two germline ends. The CDR3 region is CASSWGGRRETQYF. The CDR3, as DNA: TGTGCCAGCAGCTGGGGTGGCAGGAGGGAGACCCAGTACTTC.

This clone has only one observation. The V gene is TRBV2, the J gene TRBJ2-5; 9 nucleotides align to TRBD2. CDR1 and CDR2 (germline): SNHLY, FYNNEI. This CDR3 contains 15 residues. Losses at the gene ends were 5 bases for V and 5 bases for J; bases not matched to a gene: 9. Written as DNA, the CDR3 is TGTGCCAGCAGTTATAGCGGGAGTGGGTTGGAGACCCAGTACTTC. Translated, it gives CASSYSGSGLETQYF.

The chain has TRBV15 and TRBJ2-7; 12 positions match TRBD1. Per germline, CDR1 LNHNV and CDR2 YYDKDF (reference sequence). The CDR3 is 16 amino acids. Trimming took 5 bases from V and 3 from J; bases not matched to a gene: 8. The CDR3 nucleotides are TGTGCCACCAGCGGAGGGACAGGGGGCGCCGGCTACGAGCAGTACTTC. Residues: CATSGGTGGAGYEQYF.

The genes are TRBV5-6 and TRBJ2-7; 8 bases align to TRBD1. Germline V gene sequence: CDR1 SGHDT, CDR2 YYEEEE. The V gene end was trimmed by 0 bases and the J gene end by 0 bases; junction bases not matched to a gene: 5. The CDR3 has 16 amino acids. CDR3 residues: CASSLGDRPSSYEQYF. The CDR3 coding sequence is TGTGCCAGCAGCTTGGGGGACAGGCCAAGCTCCTACGAGCAGTACTTC.

This chain joins TRBV2 and TRBJ2-3; 9 nucleotides align to TRBD2. The ends lost 4 bases at V and 2 bases at J; junction bases unmatched: 7. The CDR3 runs to 16 residues. Germline loops: CDR1 SNHLY, CDR2 FYNNEI. The CDR3 coding sequence is TGTGCCAGCAGTGTCGATCTAGCGGGGCACACAGATACGCAGTATTTT. Residues: CASSVDLAGHTDTQYF.

The chain joins TRBV6-7 to TRBJ1-5; D uncertain. TRBV6-7 is an open reading frame, and its role is uncertain. V gave up 4 bases and J gave up 5 bases, with 9 bases separating them. CDR3 size: 13 residues. The CDR3 coding sequence is TGTGCCAGCAGTTTCCGGGCCGATCAGCCCCAGCATTTT. Its translation is CASSFRADQPQHF.

A few counts support this clone. The identical CDR3 is also encoded by other nucleotide sequences in the sample. J is TRBJ2-7 and V is TRBV5-4, with D possibly being TRBD1 or TRBD2 (6 bases each). Germline V gene sequence: CDR1 SGHNT, CDR2 YYREEE (reference sequence). This CDR3 spans 15 amino acids. V was shortened by 0 bases and J by 0 bases, with 10 bases between the two germline ends. The CDR3 protein is CASSLAGGLSYEQYF. The CDR3 bases are TGTGCCAGCAGCTTGGCCGGGGGCCTCTCCTACGAGCAGTACTTC.

This clone was counted between two and nine times. V usage is TRBV18 and J usage is TRBJ1-1; possible D gene TRBD1, 6 bases. V lost 1 base and J lost 4, with 10 bases in between. The CDR3 spans 14 residues. Germline-derived CDR1 and CDR2 are KGHSH and LQKENI. CDR3 sequence: CASSPLRGPTEAFF. Written as DNA, the CDR3 is TGTGCCAGCTCACCACTCAGGGGACCCACTGAAGCTTTCTTT.

The gene calls are TRBV7-2 and TRBJ2-4; D not certain. From germline, CDR1 is SGHTA and CDR2 FQGNSA. The CDR3 runs 14 residues. V gave up 5 bases and J gave up 0 bases, with 8 bases separating them. CDR3 DNA: TGTGCCAGCAGCCCCACCCTAGCCAAAAACATTCAGTACTTC. This translates into CASSPTLAKNIQYF.

The CDR3 nucleotides are TGTGCCAGCAGTGGGTCCCCATACACGAGCTACACTGAAGCTTTCTTT. This codes for CASSGSPYTSYTEAFF. The V call is TRBV6-1, the J call TRBJ1-1; D is ambiguous. V was cut by 4 bases and J by 3 bases, with 18 bases left in between. This CDR3 has 16 amino acids. Germline V gives CDR1 MNHNS, CDR2 SASEGT.

This sequence joins TRBV5-1 and TRBJ1-2, with D perhaps matching TRBD1 (6 bases). Germline CDR1 SGHRS, CDR2 YFSETQ. The V and J ends lost 1 base and 4 bases respectively, with 11 bases between them. The CDR3 has 14 residues. In nucleotides, the CDR3 is TGCGCCAGCAGCTTGCGGGCAGGGGCCTATGGCTACACCTTC. This gives the protein CASSLRAGAYGYTF.

This chain joins TRBV6-6 and TRBJ2-5; D is uncertain. The CDR3 spans 16 residues. Between the trimmed V and J ends, which lost 3 bases and 0 bases, there was a span of 14 bases. CDR1 is MNHNY and CDR2 is SVGAGI in the germline V gene (reference sequence). CDR3 sequence (DNA): TGTGCCAGCAGTTATGGTCTTAGTTCGTACCAAGAGACCCAGTACTTC. It yields the protein CASSYGLSSYQETQYF.

This chain uses TRBV24-1 with TRBJ2-4; 9 nucleotides match TRBD2. Germline V gives CDR1 KGHDR, CDR2 SFDVKD. This CDR3 comprises 17 residues. Germline trimming cut 8 bases from V and 0 bases from J; bases unmatched to any gene: 10. The CDR3 protein is CATMPSGIALAKNIQYF. In DNA form, the CDR3 reads TGTGCCACCATGCCTAGCGGGATCGCCTTAGCCAAAAACATTCAGTACTTC.

Only one count was recorded for this clone. V is TRBV18 and J is TRBJ2-7; D call uncertain. V dropped 1 base and J dropped 6 bases, with 4 bases sitting between them. The CDR3 has 11 amino acids. Germline CDR1 reads KGHSH; CDR2 reads LQKENI. The chain's CDR3 is CASSPLSEQYF. The CDR3 coding sequence is TGTGCCAGCTCACCACTGTCCGAGCAGTACTTC.

This sequence joins TRBV19 and TRBJ2-7, with TRBD2 identical over 7 bases. The CDR3 totals 14 residues. Germline V gene lookup returns CDR1 LNHDA and CDR2 SQIVND (reference sequence). V lost 3 bases to trimming and J lost 2 bases; unmatched junction nucleotides: 4. The CDR3 protein is CASSIGGGPYEQYF. In DNA form, the CDR3 reads TGTGCCAGTAGTATTGGCGGGGGACCCTACGAGCAGTACTTC. The whole variable domain, filled in from reference TRBV19 and TRBJ2-7, reads DGGITQSPKYLFRKEGQNVTLSCEQNLNHDAMYWYRQDPGQGLRLIYYSQIVNDFQKGDIAEGYSVSREKKESFPLTVTSAQKNPTAFYLCASSIGGGPYEQYFGPGTRLTVT.

This clone has a handful of counts. The chain uses TRBV5-4 and TRBJ1-1; D call uncertain. The length of the CDR3 is 17 residues. Deletions cut 4 bases from V and 3 bases from J, with 22 bases between. Germline V lookup: CDR1 SGHNT, CDR2 YYREEE (reference sequence). Here the CDR3 DNA reads TGTGCCAGCAGCCCATGGACCGGGTCAACAAGGGACACTGAAGCTTTCTTT. It specifies CASSPWTGSTRDTEAFF. The full variable domain, in which reference TRBV5-4 and TRBJ1-1 provide the parts outside the CDR3, is ETGVTQSPTHLIKTRGQQVTLRCSSQSGHNTVSWYQQALGQGPQFIFQYYREEENGRGNFPPRFSGLQFPNYSSELNVNALELDDSALYLCASSPWTGSTRDTEAFFGQGTRLTVV.

This clone was observed a single time. The chain links TRBV7-2 to TRBJ2-1; the D gene is possibly TRBD2 (6 bases). CDR1 SGHTA and CDR2 FQGNSA come from the germline V gene. The CDR3 length is 15 residues. The ends were cut back, 5 bases at V and 6 bases at J, with 17 bases in the middle. The chain's CDR3 is CASSLLRAGTNEQFF. The CDR3 nucleotides are TGTGCCAGCAGCCTACTTCGGGCGGGGACCAATGAGCAGTTCTTC.

The chain joins TRBV3-1 (or the pseudogene TRBV3-2) to TRBJ1-1; no definite D call. The CDR3 covers 11 residues. Trimming removed 4 bases from V and 6 bases from J, with 6 bases in between. Germline CDR1 and CDR2: LGHDT and YNNKEL (reference sequence). In DNA, the CDR3 is TGTGCCAGCAGCCTGGCCGCTGAAGCTTTCTTT. It specifies CASSLAAEAFF.

V gene TRBV7-2 combines with J gene TRBJ2-6, with D perhaps TRBD1 (5 bases). The CDR3 consists of 17 residues. Germline V gene lookup returns CDR1 SGHTA and CDR2 FQGNSA. V lost 4 bases and J lost 0, with 13 bases in between. DNA for the CDR3: TGTGCCAGCAGCTCCCAGGTAACAGGCTCTGGGGCCAACGTCCTGACTTTC. Its translation is CASSSQVTGSGANVLTF.

CDR3 nucleotides: TGTGCCAGAAGACCCGGGACAGGGAAGCACGAGCAGTACTTC. Protein product: CARRPGTGKHEQYF. The chain has TRBV19 and TRBJ2-7; TRBD1 matches at 9 bases. With V trimmed by 9 bases and J by 5 bases, 11 bases remained unmatched. This CDR3 contains 14 residues. Germline CDR1 reads LNHDA; CDR2 reads SQIVND (reference sequence).

V is TRBV10-3 and J is TRBJ2-7; 13 nucleotides align to TRBD2. Per the germline V gene, CDR1 is ENHRY and CDR2 is SYGVKD. The CDR3 loop spans 14 amino acids. The V gene end was trimmed by 6 bases and the J gene end by 3 bases; junction bases not matched to a gene: 2. Here the CDR3 DNA reads TGTGCCATCAGAAGGACTAGCGGGGGCTACGAGCAGTACTTC. This codes for CAIRRTSGGYEQYF.

The chain joins TRBV21-1 to TRBJ1-5. TRBV21-1 corresponds to a pseudogene. The CDR3 is 14 amino acids. The CDR3 nucleotides read TGTGCCAGCAGCCCTGGAAGCCGCAATCAGCCCCAGCATTTT. Translation gives CASSPGSRNQPQHF.